Included here is one TCR beta chain sequence, with context. Baseline was the first blood sampling point, followed by cycle 4 day 1 and cycle 7 day 1. The data were obtained in a study of OX40 agonist ivuxolimab in advanced cancers. In the study overall: Patients were roughly 83% male with ages roughly 20 to 80, mean about 60.

The CDR3 consists of 16 residues. J lost 3 bases, V lost 2 bases, and 6 bases had no gene match. Germline V gene lookup returns CDR1 SGHRS and CDR2 YFSETQ. Method: immunoSEQ multiplex PCR; TCRdb's copy keeps in-frame clones and lacks some. The sample has some 70,000 clones, around 90% seen once; the top ten hold around 0.97%. The TCR sequence derives from an adult with an advanced solid tumor such as melanoma, head and neck, liver or kidney cancer. This chain connects TRBV5-1 to TRBJ2-5; the match to TRBD2 covers 11 bases. Material: CD4+ or CD8+ T cells sorted from blood, obtained in a trial of the OX40 agonist ivuxolimab. The CDR3 DNA follows: TGCGCCAGCAGCTTCCAGGGGGGACTAGCGGAAGAGACCCAGTACTTC. This translates into CASSFQGGLAEETQYF. Full variable domain (remainder filled in from reference TRBV5-1 and TRBJ2-5): KAGVTQTPRYLIKTRGQQVTLSCSPISGHRSVSWYQQTPGQGLQFLFEYFSETQRNKGNFPGRFSGRQFSNSRSEMNVSTLELGDSALYLCASSFQGGLAEETQYFGPGTRLLVL.